Reported below is one T cell receptor beta chain. The antigen is not known. This record belongs to a study of CXCR3-negative and CXCR3-positive naive CD8 T cells. Study findings and constraints: CXCR3-positive naive cells had TRB CDR3s that were more hydrophobic than CXCR3-negative naive cells had.

The CDR3 has 16 residues. Preparation of TRB cDNA libraries relied on 5' RACE carrying UMI labels. TCRdb reprocessed the 5' RACE reads and keeps a single row for each CDR3 protein, giving no DNA. The table for this sample gives some 53,000 distinct CDR3 sequences. The chain combines TRBV23-1 with TRBJ2-5; TCRdb's assignment of TRBD1 cannot be checked, as there is no DNA. TRBV23-1 is reported as an ORF; its role is uncertain. The source is a human donor in good health. Some clones in this sample may be carry-over from other donors' samples. Sequencing was carried out using naive CXCR3+ CD8+ T cells from blood. As for subset: CD45RO-CCR7+CD27+CD95- naive CD8+ T cells expressing CXCR3 (TNR3+). The CDR3 here is CASSLTDRGDQETQYF.